This T cell receptor (beta chain) was profiled in a study of STAT3 mutations in large granular lymphocyte leukemia. Study-wide results and limits: Every T-cell large granular lymphocyte leukemia patient had at least one immunodominant TCR beta clonotype.

In the case of this clone: What it binds is unknown.

The CDR3 has 14 amino acids. The ends were cut back, 5 bases at V and 7 bases at J, with 14 bases in the middle. Germline CDR1 KGHSH, CDR2 LQKENI. Repertoires were generated with immunoSEQ multiplex PCR, while TCRdb's copy carries only in-frame clones and drops some. Among some 30,000 clones listed, around 88% were seen once. Sample: peripheral blood mononuclear cells. The gene calls are TRBV18 and TRBJ1-4, with unresolved D. The TCR sequence derives from a man between 60 and 75 years old with T-cell large granular lymphocyte leukemia. Some clones in this sample may be carry-over from other donors' samples. CDR3 nucleotides: TGTGCCAGCTCAGCCACGCGAATGGGTGAAAAACTGTTTTTT. Its protein product is CASSATRMGEKLFF.